This T cell receptor (beta chain) appears in the sequencing data of a study of T cells in women clearing cervical HPV infection. Looking at the study overall: HLA type stays a possible confounder, typing being limited.

For this clone: The read finishes 3 residues shy of the CDR3 end, and the germline J gene is used to complete it.

Sequencing used immunoSEQ multiplex PCR; TCRdb keeps in-frame clones, though not all of them. The table for this sample gives 15,000 to 20,000 clones. The CDR3 contains 16 residues. Trimming cost V 2 bases and J 0 bases, with 11 bases left between them. The V gene's germline CDR1 is MNHEY and CDR2 SVGEGT. The clonotype comes from a woman between 18 and 70 years old with a cervical HPV16 infection that either progressed to CIN3+ or cleared (not recorded which). The chain links TRBV6-2 or TRBV6-3 to TRBJ1-3, with D perhaps matching TRBD1 (6 bases). Sequencing input: blood buffy coat. CDR3 in amino acids: CASSYTRTVSGNTIYF. The CDR3 DNA, read in part, is TGTGCCAGCAGTTACACCCGGACAGTCTCTGGAAACACC.